Listed below are T cell receptor beta chains from one sample, sequenced in a study of identifying expanded T cells in peripheral blood. The protocol was immunoSEQ multiplex PCR, while the TCRdb copy is restricted to in-frame clones and leaves out a portion. The table shows about 100,000 clones, with 88% occurring only once. Sequenced input: blood. These receptors were taken from a person between 18 and 69 years old in good health. The CDR3 runs from the conserved cysteine through the conserved F or W. The D gene is left open where the match is weak. The size entry is marked missing in some rows and otherwise reads once, few, many or a size class.

size	D	J	V	DNA	CDR3
.	.	TRBJ2-6	TRBV18	TGTGCCAGCTCACCACAGGTGTCCGGCTCTGGGGCCAACGTCCTGACTTTC	CASSPQVSGSGANVLTF
.	.	TRBJ1-1	TRBV25-1	TGTGCCAGCAGTTCGTTTAGGGGGATCCCTGAAGCTTTCTTT	CASSSFRGIPEAFF
.	.	TRBJ2-5	TRBV18	TGTGCCAGCTCACCCGACGTACCCCCCGGGACCCAGTACTTC	CASSPDVPPGTQYF
.	TRBD2	TRBJ2-1	TRBV10-1	TGCGCCAGCAGTGACGGCGGGGGCTACAATGAGCAGTTCTTC	CASSDGGGYNEQFF
.	.	TRBJ1-1	TRBV12-5	TGTGCTAGTGCCCCGACAGACACCTACACTGAAGCTTTCTTT	CASAPTDTYTEAFF
.	.	TRBJ2-5	TRBV7-8	TGTGCCAGCAGCTTAGCGGCAGACTACCAAGAGACCCAGTACTTC	CASSLAADYQETQYF
.	TRBD1	TRBJ1-2	TRBV4-2	TGTGCCAGCAGCCAACCTTCTCCGACAGGGGGCAACTATGGCTACACCTTC	CASSQPSPTGGNYGYTF
once	.	TRBJ1-2	TRBV18	TGTGCCAGCTCACCACCGGAGGAACGTTCCGACGGCTACACCTTC	CASSPPEERSDGYTF
.	TRBD1	TRBJ2-2	TRBV6-6	TGTGCCAGCAAGCAACAGGGGGGCCGGGAGCTGTTTTTT	CASKQQGGRELFF
.	.	TRBJ2-7	TRBV14	TGTGCCAGCAGCCAAGATTGGGAGGGGGCGCCGAACTTC	CASSQDWEGAPNF
.	TRBD1	TRBJ1-2	TRBV19	TGTGCCAGTAGATCTGGGACAGCCCAAGGTGGCTACACCTTC	CASRSGTAQGGYTF
.	.	TRBJ2-5	TRBV4-3	TGCGCCAGCAGCCAAGTCTTTCCCCCAGAGACCCAGTACTTC	CASSQVFPPETQYF
.	TRBD1	TRBJ1-5	TRBV6-1	TGTGCCAGCAGCACCGGGACAGGAGCTAATCAGCCCCAGCATTTT	CASSTGTGANQPQHF
.	.	TRBJ1-1	TRBV10-3	TGTGCCATCAGTGAGACGGGCCTTAAGAACACTGAAGCTTTCTTT	CAISETGLKNTEAFF
.	TRBD2	TRBJ2-5	TRBV27	TGTGCCAGCAGTAGCTTAGCGGGAGACCGGGAGACCCAGTACTTC	CASSSLAGDRETQYF
.	.	TRBJ1-2	TRBV5-1	TGCGCCAGCAGTCCGGAAGGGTATGGCTACACCTTC	CASSPEGYGYTF
.	.	TRBJ1-1	TRBV5-6	TGTGCCAGCACTCTAGACAGGCAGAACACTGAAGCTTTCTTT	CASTLDRQNTEAFF
.	.	TRBJ2-5	TRBV5-1	TGCGCCAGTAGGCCGGGACCGCAGCAAGAGACCCAGTACTTC	CASRPGPQQETQYF
.	.	TRBJ2-1	TRBV2	TGTGCCAGCTTTGCGGAGCTAGGGACGGAGCAGTTCTTC	CASFAELGTEQFF
.	.	TRBJ2-5	TRBV6-1	TGTGCCAGCGGGACCCCGGCCGAGACCCAGTACTTC	CASGTPAETQYF
.	.	TRBJ1-1	TRBV6-6	TGTGCCAGCAGTTCGTACCCCAACACTGAAGCTTTCTTT	CASSSYPNTEAFF
.	TRBD1	TRBJ2-1	TRBV2	TGTGCCAGCAGTGAAGAGGGACAGGGACGTAATGAGCAGTTCTTC	CASSEEGQGRNEQFF
.	.	TRBJ2-2	TRBV18	TGTGCCAGCTCACCAATCACAGTACTTAACACCGGGGAGCTGTTTTTT	CASSPITVLNTGELFF
.	TRBD1	TRBJ1-1	TRBV18	TGTGCCAGCTCACCCCCCGGGACAGGGGGGATTAACGAACGCCTCAACACTGAAGCTTTCTTT	CASSPPGTGGINERLNTEAFF
.	.	TRBJ1-1	TRBV27	TGTGCCAGCAGTAGCTTCTGGGGGACTGAAGCTTTCTTT	CASSSFWGTEAFF
.	.	TRBJ2-7	TRBV7-9	TGTGCCAGCAGCTACGGGACGGGGCTAGGAGAGCAGTACTTC	CASSYGTGLGEQYF
.	.	TRBJ2-1	TRBV5-1	TGCGCCAGCAGCTTTGCAGGGAAGGGTCGTGTCTCCTACAATGAGCAGTTCTTC	CASSFAGKGRVSYNEQFF
.	.	TRBJ1-1	TRBV5-5	TGTGCCAGCAGTAGACAGATGAACACTGAAGCTTTCTTT	CASSRQMNTEAFF
.	TRBD2	TRBJ2-3	TRBV19	TGTGCCAGTGCCCCTGGCATGGGACGGGGGGGTGGAGATACGCAGTATTTT	CASAPGMGRGGGDTQYF
once	.	TRBJ1-6	TRBV13	TGTGCCAGCAGCTTAGTCACTGGAATTAATTCACCCCTCCACTTT	CASSLVTGINSPLHF
.	.	TRBJ1-2	TRBV10-3	TGTGCCATCAGTGAGTCCGGGGTTTATGGCTACACCTTC	CAISESGVYGYTF
.	TRBD1	TRBJ2-1	TRBV7-3	TGTGCCAGCAGCTCACAGGGGGCTGGGTCCTACAATGAGCAGTTCTTC	CASSSQGAGSYNEQFF
.	TRBD1	TRBJ1-5	TRBV6-1	TGTGCCAGCAGCCTCGGGACAGGGGCAGGTCAGCCCCAGCATTTT	CASSLGTGAGQPQHF
.	TRBD2	TRBJ2-3	TRBV2	TGTGCCAGTGGACTAGCGGGGCTCGGCACAGATACGCAGTATTTT	CASGLAGLGTDTQYF
.	TRBD1	TRBJ2-3	TRBV5-4	TGTGCCAGCAGCCACATAGGACAGGGCACAGATACGCAGTATTTT	CASSHIGQGTDTQYF
.	.	TRBJ2-1	TRBV4-2	TGTGCCAGCAGCCAAGATCCCCGGCCGATCAGCTACAATGAGCAGTTCTTC	CASSQDPRPISYNEQFF
.	TRBD2	TRBJ2-7	TRBV9	TGTGCCAGCAGCGTAGTGACGGGGGGCGAGCAGTACTTC	CASSVVTGGEQYF
.	TRBD2	TRBJ2-1	TRBV7-9	TGTGCCAGCAGCTTCGGACTAGCGGGAGTTGAGCAGTTCTTC	CASSFGLAGVEQFF
.	.	TRBJ1-1	TRBV5-1	TGCGCCAGCAGCTCTCAGGGGTTCAGCACTGAAGCTTTCTTT	CASSSQGFSTEAFF
.	.	TRBJ2-2	TRBV14	TGTGCCAGCAGCCAAGAGGGCCGATACTACACCGGGGAGCTGTTTTTT	CASSQEGRYYTGELFF
.	.	TRBJ2-1	TRBV18	TGTGCCAGCTCACCTATGAGCTCCTACAATGAGCAGTTCTTC	CASSPMSSYNEQFF
once	.	TRBJ2-3	TRBV19	TGTGCCAGTACCAACACAGATACGCAGTATTTT	CASTNTDTQYF
few	.	TRBJ2-2	TRBV7-2	TGTGCCAGCAGCCCCCGAAGGACCGGGGAGCTGTTTTTT	CASSPRRTGELFF
.	.	TRBJ1-6	TRBV11-1	TGTGCCAGCAGCACCGGGGCAGATAATTCACCCCTCCACTTT	CASSTGADNSPLHF
.	.	TRBJ2-5	TRBV5-1	TGCGCCAGCAGCTTCTCAGGGCTCGGAGAGACCCAGTACTTC	CASSFSGLGETQYF